The 30 T cell receptor beta chains reported below all come from one sample, sequenced in a study of blood T cell repertoires in COVID-19. Sequenced by immunoSEQ multiplex PCR; TCRdb stores in-frame clones only, minus some. The sample gives fewer than 85,000 clones, 83% of which show up once; about 15% is in the top ten. Sequencing was carried out using peripheral blood. These receptors all come from a woman aged 55-69 years with acute or convalescent COVID-19.

CDR3 sequence reads: CASSPLTGANTEAFF. CDR3 DNA sequence: TGTGCCAGCAGCCCCCTGACAGGGGCCAACACTGAAGCTTTCTTT. The chain recombines TRBV13 with TRBJ1-1; 8 bases line up with TRBD1. Germline CDR1 reads PRHDT; CDR2 reads FYEKMQ (reference sequence). Trimming took 5 bases from V and 2 from J; bases not matched to a gene: 7. The CDR3 runs to 15 residues.

The chain employs TRBV6-6 and TRBJ2-1, with 11 bases that match TRBD2. The CDR3 loop spans 14 amino acids. Germline V gene lookup returns CDR1 MNHNY and CDR2 SVGAGI (reference sequence). J was trimmed by 3 bases and V by 6 bases; bases with no gene match: 1. Here the CDR3 reads CASRLAGVYNEQFF. The CDR3 bases are TGTGCCAGCAGACTAGCGGGAGTCTACAATGAGCAGTTCTTC.

The chain recombines TRBV30 with TRBJ1-4; unclear D gene. In germline, CDR1 is GTSNPN, CDR2 SVGIG (reference sequence). The CDR3 is made up of 12 amino acids. V dropped 2 bases and J dropped 8 bases, with 9 bases sitting between them. Written as DNA, the CDR3 is TGTGCCTGGAGTAGGCGGGAAGAAAAACTGTTTTTT. It yields the protein CAWSRREEKLFF.

The V call is TRBV2, the J call TRBJ1-2; 7 bases map to TRBD1. Looked up from germline, CDR1 is SNHLY and CDR2 is FYNNEI. The CDR3 runs 12 residues. Unmatched junction bases numbered 5, after V lost 5 bases and J lost 8 bases. The chain's CDR3 is CASSPTGVGYTF. DNA of the CDR3: TGTGCCAGCAGTCCAACAGGGGTGGGCTACACCTTC.

V gene TRBV19 combines with J gene TRBJ1-2, with a possible D match to TRBD1 (6 bases). The germline gives CDR1 LNHDA, CDR2 SQIVND (reference sequence). The germline V and J ends were trimmed by 9 bases and 7 bases, with 15 bases remaining between them. The CDR3 is 12 amino acids. The CDR3 DNA reads as TGTGCCAGCCTGGGGGACAATCGTGGCTACACCTTC. Protein sequence: CASLGDNRGYTF.

This clone was detected a few times. The chain employs TRBV19 and TRBJ1-6, with 11 bases aligning to TRBD1. The CDR3 totals 15 residues. V lost 6 bases, J lost 10 bases, and 8 bases stayed unmatched. CDR1 and CDR2 (germline): LNHDA, SQIVND (reference sequence). The CDR3 region is CASSLSGQGDSPLHF. CDR3 bases: TGTGCCAGTAGCCTATCGGGACAGGGGGACTCACCCCTCCACTTT.

This clone was recorded a few times. The V call is TRBV5-1, the J call TRBJ2-3, with 13 positions matching TRBD2. The V and J ends lost 7 bases and 2 bases, in that order; junction bases with no gene match: 4. This CDR3 has 15 amino acids. Germline V gene sequence: CDR1 SGHRS, CDR2 YFSETQ. CDR3 in amino acids: CASGLAGAPTDTQYF. CDR3 in DNA: TGCGCCAGCGGACTAGCGGGGGCCCCCACAGATACGCAGTATTTT.

This chain connects TRBV25-1 to TRBJ1-2; TRBD1 might be the D (6 bases). The germline V gene has CDR1 MGHDK and CDR2 SYGVNS. Trimming pared 2 bases from V and 4 bases from J, leaving 17 bases between. The CDR3 totals 16 residues. The chain's CDR3 is CASSEGLPQGSYGYTF. CDR3 nucleotide sequence: TGTGCCAGCAGTGAAGGGCTCCCACAGGGATCCTATGGCTACACCTTC.

This chain connects TRBV20-1 to TRBJ1-5; a possible D gene is TRBD1 (6 bases). V lost 3 bases and J 1 base, leaving 10 bases between the germline ends. Germline CDR1 is DFQATT and CDR2 is SNEGSKA (reference sequence). The CDR3 has 14 amino acids. The CDR3 sequence: CSASTGRSNQPQHF. CDR3 DNA sequence: TGCAGTGCTAGTACAGGGAGAAGCAATCAGCCCCAGCATTTT.

The V and J genes are TRBV6-5 and TRBJ2-1; 12 nucleotides agree with TRBD2. The CDR3 is 16 amino acids. Germline CDR1 and CDR2: MNHEY and SVGAGI. The V segment lost 0 bases and the J segment 8 bases; nucleotides outside the gene matches: 5. The CDR3, as DNA: TGTGCCAGCAGTTACTCGGGACTAGCGGGTGGGGATGAGCAGTTCTTC. Translating gives CASSYSGLAGGDEQFF.

The chain joins TRBV11-3 to TRBJ1-1, with unresolved D. Trimming cost V 2 bases and J 3 bases, with 7 bases left between them. Per germline, CDR1 SGHNT and CDR2 YENEEA. This CDR3 contains 13 residues. CDR3: CASSLTPDTEAFF. The CDR3 DNA reads as TGTGCCAGCAGCTTAACTCCGGACACTGAAGCTTTCTTT.

This clone was seen only a few times. The chain combines TRBV5-8 with TRBJ1-1; 7 nucleotides agree with TRBD1. There are 19 residues in the CDR3. With 1 base clipped from V and 1 base from J, the junction kept 16 bases outside the gene matches. Germline loops: CDR1 SGHTS, CDR2 YDEGEE. DNA for the CDR3: TGTGCCAGCAGCTTGTTCCAGGGGGGACAAGGAAGGTGGAACACTGAAGCTTTCTTT. Residues: CASSLFQGGQGRWNTEAFF.

J is TRBJ1-2 and V is TRBV15; 7 bases fit TRBD1. Germline trimming cut 0 bases from V and 5 bases from J; bases unmatched to any gene: 3. Germline loops: CDR1 LNHNV, CDR2 YYDKDF (reference sequence). The length of the CDR3 is 14 residues. The CDR3 DNA follows: TGTGCCACCAGCAGAGAGACAGGGCTTTATGGCTACACCTTC. Encoded protein: CATSRETGLYGYTF.

The count of this clone is one. The gene calls are TRBV6-5 and TRBJ2-5; 10 positions agree with TRBD1. The V and J ends lost 6 bases and 3 bases, in that order; junction bases with no gene match: 1. Germline V gene sequence: CDR1 MNHEY, CDR2 SVGAGI. The CDR3 is 13 amino acids. CDR3 loop: CASRGTGEETQYF. CDR3 DNA sequence: TGTGCCAGCAGGGGGACAGGGGAAGAGACCCAGTACTTC.

The chain links TRBV24-1 to TRBJ1-2; a weak D match, TRBD1 (5 bases). V was pared by 12 bases and J by 4 bases, with 14 bases between. Germline V gives CDR1 KGHDR, CDR2 SFDVKD. This CDR3 is 12 amino acids long. CDR3 DNA: TGTGCCGGACTACAGGAACCCTATGGCTACACCTTC. The encoded protein is CAGLQEPYGYTF.

The chain joins TRBV5-1 to TRBJ2-1, with no clear D. CDR1 is SGHRS, CDR2 YFSETQ, per germline. The CDR3 runs 12 residues. The ends were cut back, 4 bases at V and 9 bases at J, with 11 bases in the middle. The CDR3 reads CASSPWPGEQFF. The DNA for the CDR3 is TGCGCCAGCAGCCCCTGGCCGGGTGAGCAGTTCTTC.

The CDR3 coding sequence is TGTGCCAGCAGCCAAGATTTTCGAGGTAACTATGGCTACACCTTC. It codes for CASSQDFRGNYGYTF. This chain connects TRBV3-1 (or the pseudogene TRBV3-2) to TRBJ1-2; no reliable D call. CDR3 length: 15 amino acids. Germline values: CDR1 LGHDT, CDR2 YNNKEL (reference sequence). V was trimmed by 0 bases and J by 1 base, leaving 9 bases between them.

This clone has a handful of counts. The chain has TRBV6-5 and TRBJ2-2, with D possibly matching TRBD1 (6 bases). The V gene's germline CDR1 is MNHEY and CDR2 SVGAGI. Trimming left V 0 bases short and J 6 bases short, with 11 bases between. This CDR3 has 15 amino acids. CDR3: CASSYSLTGSGELFF. The CDR3 DNA sequence: TGTGCCAGCAGTTACTCCCTAACAGGGTCCGGGGAGCTGTTTTTT.

The rearrangement joins TRBV5-6 to TRBJ1-1; 8 nucleotides match TRBD1. The CDR3 is 13 amino acids. With 5 bases clipped from V and 7 bases from J, the junction kept 7 bases outside the gene matches. Germline V gene sequence: CDR1 SGHDT, CDR2 YYEEEE. The CDR3 is CASSRQGKGEAFF. The CDR3 coding sequence is TGTGCCAGCAGTCGACAGGGGAAGGGTGAAGCTTTCTTT. Supplemented by reference TRBV5-6 and TRBJ1-1, the full variable domain reads DAGVTQSPTHLIKTRGQQVTLRCSPKSGHDTVSWYQQALGQGPQFIFQYYEEEERQRGNFPDRFSGHQFPNYSSELNVNALLLGDSALYLCASSRQGKGEAFFGQGTRLTVV.

This clone occurred once. This chain links TRBV7-9 with TRBJ1-1; 12 nucleotides align to TRBD1. Per germline, CDR1 SEHNR and CDR2 FQNEAQ (reference sequence). The V gene end was trimmed by 2 bases and the J gene end by 10 bases; junction bases not matched to a gene: 8. CDR3 length: 15 amino acids. CDR3 nucleotide sequence: TGTGCCAGCAGCTTATTGGGACAGGGGGCCGGAAGAGCTTTCTTT. It is translated as CASSLLGQGAGRAFF.

V gene TRBV30 combines with J gene TRBJ2-3, with 9 bases matching TRBD1. This CDR3 spans 12 amino acids. The germline gives CDR1 GTSNPN, CDR2 SVGIG (reference sequence). V shed 5 bases and J 3 bases; nucleotides not matched to a gene: 0. The CDR3 region has the DNA TGTGCCTGGGGGACAGGGACAGATACGCAGTATTTT. This sequence encodes CAWGTGTDTQYF. The whole variable domain, filled in from reference TRBV30 and TRBJ2-3, reads SQTIHQWPATLVQPVGSPLSLECTVEGTSNPNLYWYRQAAGRGLQLLFYSVGIGQISSEVPQNLSASRPQDRQFILSSKKLLLSDSGFYLCAWGTGTDTQYFGPGTRLTVL.

The chain recombines TRBV12-2 with TRBJ1-5; the D segment call TRBD1 is taken from the table without a DNA check. TRBV12-2 is given as a pseudogene. The CDR3 runs to 14 residues. The CDR3: CASRLAQPNQPQHF. The CDR3 DNA is TGTGCAAGTCGCTTAGCACAGCCTAATCAGCCCCAGCATTTT.

The gene calls are TRBV9 and TRBJ1-2; D is possibly TRBD1 (6 bases). V lost 0 bases and J lost 8, with 20 bases in between. The germline gives CDR1 SGDLS, CDR2 YYNGEE. The CDR3 consists of 16 residues. DNA for the CDR3: TGTGCCAGCAGCGTAGAAGGGGGACGAGCCAATAAAGGCTACACCTTC. It specifies CASSVEGGRANKGYTF.

The chain employs TRBV5-6 and TRBJ2-2; 7 bases fit TRBD1. V trimming: 1 base; J trimming: 0 bases; junction bases outside the gene matches: 3. Per the germline V gene, CDR1 is SGHDT and CDR2 is YYEEEE. The CDR3 totals 16 residues. DNA of the CDR3: TGTGCCAGCAGCTTGCGGACAGGCGCGAACACCGGGGAGCTGTTTTTT. Its protein product is CASSLRTGANTGELFF.

V gene TRBV11-2 combines with J gene TRBJ1-3; 8 bases align to TRBD1. J gave up 7 bases and V 5 bases, and 16 bases lay outside the gene matches. The germline gives CDR1 SGHAT, CDR2 FQNNGV. The length of the CDR3 is 17 residues. This CDR3 reads CASSLRNRDRIPNTIYF. The CDR3 nucleotides read TGTGCCAGCAGCCTAAGGAACCGGGACAGGATACCCAACACCATATATTTT.

This chain uses TRBV11-3 with TRBJ1-2; the D gene is possibly TRBD1 (6 bases). Per the germline V gene, CDR1 is SGHNT and CDR2 is YENEEA. Trimming removed 6 bases from V and 8 bases from J, with 16 bases in between. CDR3 length: 13 residues. The CDR3 nucleotides are TGTGCCAGCAGTTATAATAACAGGGACGGCTACACCTTC. It encodes CASSYNNRDGYTF. Combining the CDR3 with reference TRBV11-3 and TRBJ1-2 gives the whole variable domain EAGVVQSPRYKIIEKKQPVAFWCNPISGHNTLYWYLQNLGQGPELLIRYENEEAVDDSQLPKDRFSAERLKGVDSTLKIQPAELGDSAVYLCASSYNNRDGYTFGSGTRLTVV.

The rearrangement uses TRBV2 and TRBJ2-3; D gene unclear. V lost 6 bases and J lost 0, with 4 bases in between. Germline-derived CDR1 and CDR2 are SNHLY and FYNNEI. This CDR3 contains 12 residues. The CDR3 region has the DNA TGTGCCAGCAGAACTAGCACAGATACGCAGTATTTT. This encodes CASRTSTDTQYF.

The chain is built from TRBV7-6 and TRBJ1-6; TRBD1 matches 9 bases. This CDR3 spans 15 amino acids. In germline, CDR1 is SGHVS, CDR2 FNYEAQ. The V segment lost 5 bases and the J segment 9 bases; nucleotides outside the gene matches: 8. CDR3 region: CASSATGGAVSPLHF. The CDR3 DNA follows: TGTGCCAGCAGCGCTACAGGGGGCGCGGTTTCACCCCTCCACTTT. The complete variable domain, with remaining parts taken from reference TRBV7-6 and TRBJ1-6, reads GAGVSQSPRYKVTKRGQDVALRCDPISGHVSLYWYRQALGQGPEFLTYFNYEAQQDKSGLPNDRFSAERPEGSISTLTIQRTEQRDSAMYRCASSATGGAVSPLHFGNGTRLTVT.

This chain uses TRBV27 with TRBJ2-7, with 7 nucleotides matching TRBD1. Germline V gene lookup returns CDR1 MNHEY and CDR2 SMNVEV (reference sequence). With 5 bases clipped from V and 0 bases from J, the junction kept 7 bases outside the gene matches. CDR3 length: 15 residues. This CDR3 reads CASSRDRLSSYEQYF. The CDR3 region has the DNA TGTGCCAGCAGTCGGGACAGACTCAGCTCCTACGAGCAGTACTTC.

The rearrangement links TRBV3-1 (or the pseudogene TRBV3-2) to TRBJ2-3; 11 positions agree with TRBD2. The CDR3 length is 21 residues. The V and J ends lost 0 bases and 4 bases, in that order; junction bases with no gene match: 18. Germline V lookup: CDR1 LGHDT, CDR2 YNNKEL (reference sequence). CDR3 protein: CASSQDRAGTSGAKIADTQYF. CDR3 DNA: TGTGCCAGCAGCCAAGATAGAGCAGGGACTAGCGGCGCAAAGATTGCAGATACGCAGTATTTT.